This is a list of T cell receptor beta chains from one sample in a study of T cells after posttransplantation cyclophosphamide. Sequencing was performed with immunoSEQ multiplex PCR; in TCRdb, only in-frame clones are kept and a portion is missing. The sample contains 25,000 to 35,000 clones, about 90% of which appear only once. Specimen: naive CD4+ T cells sorted from PBMCs. These receptors were collected from a woman aged 60-75 years in good health, CMV-negative, and a related stem cell transplant donor. CDR3s include the opening cysteine and the closing phenylalanine or tryptophan. Each record gives: J gene, V gene, D gene, clone size, CDR3 DNA, CDR3 protein. A D gene is named only where the DNA matches it firmly. The size entry is marked missing in some rows and otherwise reads once, few, many or a size class.

TRBJ2-1 TRBV4-2 TRBD2 - TGTGCCAGCAGCCAGGCGGTTTTAGCGGGAGCCAGCTACAATGAGCAGTTCTTC CASSQAVLAGASYNEQFF
TRBJ2-1 TRBV7-9 TRBD2 - TGTGCCAGCAGCTCGTTCCGGACTAGCGGGAGTATTGAGCAGTTCTTC CASSSFRTSGSIEQFF
TRBJ1-4 TRBV19 - - TGTGCCAGTAGTGAGCGAGAAAAACTGTTTTTT CASSEREKLFF
TRBJ1-6 TRBV5-6 TRBD1 - TGTGCCAGCAGCGCGGGACAGAAAAATTCACCCCTCCACTTT CASSAGQKNSPLHF
TRBJ2-5 TRBV29-1 - - TGCAGCGTTCGGGTACAAGAGACCCAGTACTTC CSVRVQETQYF
TRBJ2-2 TRBV19 - - TGTGCCAGTAGTAAGTTCCGAGTGCCCTCCTTAGGGGAGCTGTTTTTT CASSKFRVPSLGELFF
TRBJ2-1 TRBV10-1 TRBD2 - TGCGCCAGCAGTGTCCTTAGCGGGAGGGGAAATGAGCAGTTCTTC CASSVLSGRGNEQFF
TRBJ1-1 TRBV28 - once TGTGCCAGCAGGGCGGGAGGGCGGACTGAAGCTTTCTTT CASRAGGRTEAFF
TRBJ1-1 TRBV7-9 - - TGTGCCAGCAGCGCCCGACCGGCGGGTGGCACTGAAGCTTTCTTT CASSARPAGGTEAFF
TRBJ2-5 TRBV7-2 - - TGTGCCAGCACCCTAGCGCAGGGTGGGACCCAGTACTTC CASTLAQGGTQYF
TRBJ2-7 TRBV28 TRBD1 - TGTGCCAGCAGGCCCGGGACAGGGGTAAGGTACGAGCAGTACTTC CASRPGTGVRYEQYF
TRBJ2-1 TRBV9 TRBD2 - TGTGCCAGCACACCAAGCGGGAGCGGGTCCTACAATGAGCAGTTCTTC CASTPSGSGSYNEQFF
TRBJ2-5 TRBV27 - - TGTGCCAGCAGTTTGGAGCAGGGGTGGGAGCAGTACTTC CASSLEQGWEQYF
TRBJ1-1 TRBV15 TRBD1 - TGTGCCACCAGCAAGGGACAGGGCACTGAAGCTTTCTTT CATSKGQGTEAFF
TRBJ2-2 TRBV10-3 TRBD1 few TGTGCCATCACCGCGGGACAGGGGGTCACCGGGGAGCTGTTTTTT CAITAGQGVTGELFF
TRBJ2-1 TRBV5-1 TRBD2 - TGCGCCAGCAGCCAGGGACTAGCGGGAGCTGAGCAGTTCTTC CASSQGLAGAEQFF
TRBJ2-7 TRBV7-2 TRBD1 - TGTGCCAGCAGCGTCGGGACAGGGGGCCGCGAGCAGTACTTC CASSVGTGGREQYF
TRBJ2-3 TRBV27 - - TGTGCCAGCGGAAACAGGGATGGCACAGATACGCAGTATTTT CASGNRDGTDTQYF
TRBJ2-5 TRBV7-3 TRBD2 once TGTGCCAGCAGCTTAACGCGGGCTAGCGGGAGCCCTCAAGAGACCCAGTACTTC CASSLTRASGSPQETQYF
TRBJ2-3 TRBV5-1 TRBD2 - TGCGCCAGCAGCTTGGCGTCCCTAGCGGGGCCCACAGATACGCAGTATTTT CASSLASLAGPTDTQYF
TRBJ1-5 TRBV7-2 - - TGTGCCAGCAGCCCAAGACAGGGCAATCAGCCCCAGCATTTT CASSPRQGNQPQHF
TRBJ2-7 TRBV7-2 - - TGTGCCAGCAGCTTAGGTGGGCGCCACACCTACGAGCAGTACTTC CASSLGGRHTYEQYF
TRBJ2-1 TRBV18 - - TGTGCCAGCTCACCACGTCCCGCCCAGGGGGGTCAAGAGCAGTTCTTC CASSPRPAQGGQEQFF
TRBJ2-1 TRBV11-2 - - TGTGCCAGCAGCTGGGCTTCAGCAAGGCCGACCTACAATGAGCAGTTCTTC CASSWASARPTYNEQFF
TRBJ2-4 TRBV13 - - TGTGCCAGCAGCTTAGGCCAGGGAGGCCACATTCAGTACTTC CASSLGQGGHIQYF
TRBJ1-3 TRBV5-8 - - TGTGCCAGCAGCTCGGGTGGCATTGGAAACACCATATATTTT CASSSGGIGNTIYF
TRBJ2-1 TRBV10-3 TRBD1 - TGTGCCATCAGGGACAGGGGTATCGATGAGCAGTTCTTC CAIRDRGIDEQFF
TRBJ2-7 TRBV6-5 - - TGTGCCAGCAGTTACTCGAGGGCTCTGTCCTACGAGCAGTACTTC CASSYSRALSYEQYF
TRBJ2-1 TRBV29-1 TRBD2 - TGCAGCGTTGAAGATGGGGGGAGGGAGGTCCCCTACAATGAGCAGTTCTTC CSVEDGGREVPYNEQFF
TRBJ1-4 TRBV25-1 TRBD1 - TGTGCCAGCAGTGCTACAGGGGGCCCTAATGAAAAACTGTTTTTT CASSATGGPNEKLFF
TRBJ1-4 TRBV15 - - TGTGCCACCAGCACGAACTCGCGTCCTAATGAAAAACTGTTTTTT CATSTNSRPNEKLFF
TRBJ1-3 TRBV6-1 TRBD1 - TGTGCCAGCCGGACGACAGGGACTGGAAACACCATATATTTT CASRTTGTGNTIYF
TRBJ1-1 TRBV7-2 - - TGTGCCAGCAGCCCGGGTGGGGCCGTGAGGACTGAAGCTTTCTTT CASSPGGAVRTEAFF
TRBJ1-1 TRBV9 - - TGTGCCAGCAGCGCCAGACAACTGAACACTGAAGCTTTCTTT CASSARQLNTEAFF
TRBJ2-3 TRBV7-2 - - TGTGCCAGCAGCTTACCCGCGGGACCCTTTGAAAATACGCAGTATTTT CASSLPAGPFENTQYF
TRBJ2-1 TRBV28 TRBD2 - TGTGCCAGCAGTTTATGGGGCGGGAGCTCCTACAATGAGCAGTTCTTC CASSLWGGSSYNEQFF
TRBJ2-1 TRBV5-8 - - TGTGCCAGCAGCTCTGGGCATTTGAGCTCCTACAATGAGCAGTTCTTC CASSSGHLSSYNEQFF
TRBJ2-3 TRBV7-8 - - TGTGCCAGCAGCTCCGGCAGTCTGTTAGGAGACACAGATACGCAGTATTTT CASSSGSLLGDTDTQYF
TRBJ2-7 TRBV12-5 - - TGTGCTAGTGGTTTGTCTTCAGGTCGGCAGTACTTC CASGLSSGRQYF
TRBJ2-1 TRBV6-1 - - TGTGCCAGCAGTGTACAGAGCGAGCAGTTCTTC CASSVQSEQFF
TRBJ2-1 TRBV27 TRBD1 - TGTGCCAGCAACAGGGGACCGGGACACCACAATGAGCAGTTCTTC CASNRGPGHHNEQFF
TRBJ2-3 TRBV7-2 TRBD1 - TGTGCCAGCAGCCGTGGACAGGGAGGCGATACGCAGTATTTT CASSRGQGGDTQYF
TRBJ2-2 TRBV12-5 - once TGTGCTAGTGGTTTGAGAGCGACCGGGGAGCTGTTTTTT CASGLRATGELFF
TRBJ2-1 TRBV7-9 TRBD2 - TGTGCCAGCAGCTTGCTTGGGGGGGGTAGGGATGAGCAGTTCTTC CASSLLGGGRDEQFF
TRBJ2-1 TRBV9 TRBD2 - TGTGCCAGCAGGATTCTAGCGGGAGGGAGGATCCACAATGAGCAGTTCTTC CASRILAGGRIHNEQFF
TRBJ2-2 TRBV2 TRBD1 - TGTGCCGGGTCCCACAGGGGGCGCGGCACCGGGGAGCTGTTTTTT CAGSHRGRGTGELFF
TRBJ2-1 TRBV10-3 - - TGTGCCATCAGTGAGTCCGGTTCGGGTTACAATGAGCAGTTCTTC CAISESGSGYNEQFF
TRBJ1-5 TRBV30 - - TGTGCCTGGGCGACAGGCGGCAATCAGCCCCAGCATTTT CAWATGGNQPQHF
TRBJ2-7 TRBV5-4 - - TGTGCCAGCAGCTTGGACTCGAGCCTCCGGGAGCAGTACTTC CASSLDSSLREQYF
TRBJ2-1 TRBV5-1 TRBD1 once TGCGCCAGCAGCTTGGGGGGACAGGGCTACAATGAGCAGTTCTTC CASSLGGQGYNEQFF
TRBJ2-2 TRBV5-5 - - TGTGCCAGCAGCTTGGAGTCGCAGGGGCCCGGGGAGCTGTTTTTT CASSLESQGPGELFF